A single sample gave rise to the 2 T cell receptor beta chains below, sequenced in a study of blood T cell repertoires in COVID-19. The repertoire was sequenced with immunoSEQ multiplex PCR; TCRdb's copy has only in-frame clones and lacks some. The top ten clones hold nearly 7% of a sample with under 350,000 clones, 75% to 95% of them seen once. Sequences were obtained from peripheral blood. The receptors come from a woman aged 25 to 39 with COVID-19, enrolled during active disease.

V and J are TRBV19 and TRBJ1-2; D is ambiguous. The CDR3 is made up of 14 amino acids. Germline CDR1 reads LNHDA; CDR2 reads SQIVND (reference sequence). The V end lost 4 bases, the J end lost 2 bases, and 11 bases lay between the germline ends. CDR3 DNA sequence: TGTGCCAGTAGTACACTCATAGAAAACTATGGCTACACCTTC. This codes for CASSTLIENYGYTF.

CDR3 coding DNA: TGTGCCAGCTCACCAACGGCCTCGAGCAGAGGCGAAAAACTGTTTTTT. As protein: CASSPTASSRGEKLFF. V and J are TRBV18 and TRBJ1-4; D unclear. Trimming removed 2 bases from V and 8 bases from J, with 18 bases in between. This CDR3 has 16 amino acids. The germline V gene has CDR1 KGHSH and CDR2 LQKENI.